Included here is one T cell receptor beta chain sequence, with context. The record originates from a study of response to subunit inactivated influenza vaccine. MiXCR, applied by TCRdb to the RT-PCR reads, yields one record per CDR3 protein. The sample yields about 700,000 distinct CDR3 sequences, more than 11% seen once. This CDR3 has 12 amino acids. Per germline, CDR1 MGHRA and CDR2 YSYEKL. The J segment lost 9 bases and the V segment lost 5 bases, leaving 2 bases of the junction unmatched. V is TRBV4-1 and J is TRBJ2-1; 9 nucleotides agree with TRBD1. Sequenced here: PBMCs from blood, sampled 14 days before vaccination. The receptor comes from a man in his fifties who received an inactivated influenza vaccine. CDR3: CASSSDRGEQFF. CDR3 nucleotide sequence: TGCGCCAGCAGCTCGGACAGGGGTGAGCAGTTCTTC.